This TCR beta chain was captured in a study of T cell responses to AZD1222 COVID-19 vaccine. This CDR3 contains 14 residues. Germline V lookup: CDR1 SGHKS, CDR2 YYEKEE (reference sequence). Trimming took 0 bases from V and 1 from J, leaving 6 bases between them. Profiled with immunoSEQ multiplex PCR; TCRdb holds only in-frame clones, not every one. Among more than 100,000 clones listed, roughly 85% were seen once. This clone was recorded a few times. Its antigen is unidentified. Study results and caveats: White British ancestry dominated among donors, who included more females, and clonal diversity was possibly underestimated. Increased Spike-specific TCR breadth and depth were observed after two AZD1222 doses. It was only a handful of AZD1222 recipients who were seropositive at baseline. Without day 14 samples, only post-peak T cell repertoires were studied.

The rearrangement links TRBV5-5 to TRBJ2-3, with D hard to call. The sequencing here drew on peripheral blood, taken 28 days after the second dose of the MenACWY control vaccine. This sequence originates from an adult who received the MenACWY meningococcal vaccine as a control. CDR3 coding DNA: TGTGCCAGCAGCTTGGAAAGGGGCACAGATACGCAGTATTTT. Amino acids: CASSLERGTDTQYF.